This T cell receptor beta chain was sequenced during a study of T cell responses to AZD1222 COVID-19 vaccine. Germline trimming cut 5 bases from V and 6 bases from J; bases unmatched to any gene: 9. The CDR3 totals 15 residues. Germline V gene lookup returns CDR1 SEHNR and CDR2 FQNEAQ (reference sequence). Method: immunoSEQ multiplex PCR; TCRdb's copy keeps in-frame clones and lacks some. In the table there are around 78,000 clones, about 85% of which are singletons. The sequences come from peripheral blood, collected on day 0 of AZD1222 vaccination. This chain uses TRBV7-9 with TRBJ2-7; 11 bases map to TRBD1. This TCR was sampled from an adult in good health. CDR3 DNA: TGTGCCAGCAGCACCTGGACAGGGGGCCTATCCGAGCAGTACTTC. Its protein product is CASSTWTGGLSEQYF.